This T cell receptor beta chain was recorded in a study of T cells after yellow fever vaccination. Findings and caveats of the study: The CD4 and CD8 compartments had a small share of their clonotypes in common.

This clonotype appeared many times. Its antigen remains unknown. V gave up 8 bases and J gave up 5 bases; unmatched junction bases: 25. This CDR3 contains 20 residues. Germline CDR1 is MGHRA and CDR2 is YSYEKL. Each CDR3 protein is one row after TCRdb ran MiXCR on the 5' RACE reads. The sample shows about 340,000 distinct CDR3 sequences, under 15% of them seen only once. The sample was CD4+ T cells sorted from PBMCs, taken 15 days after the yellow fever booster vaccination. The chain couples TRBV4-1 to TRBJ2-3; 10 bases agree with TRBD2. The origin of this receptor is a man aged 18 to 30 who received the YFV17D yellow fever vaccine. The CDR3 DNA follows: TGCGCCAGCGCGCCCGATAGACCATGGACTAGCGGTTACGTTGAAGATACGCAGTATTTT. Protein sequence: CASAPDRPWTSGYVEDTQYF.